This TCR beta chain is from a study of blood T cells in healthy people across ages. Looking at the study overall: The capture of about one barcoded beta molecule per two T cells was achieved by template switching. Overall study results and limits: Estimates based on one million T cells were treated as lower bounds. Long-lived donors exceeded aged donors in naive CD4+ cells and diversity.

On this clonotype itself: What it binds is unknown.

A second PCR, run for about 7 to 11 cycles, used a sample-barcoded 5' primer plus a J-beta primer mix. The study obtained at least 3 million CDR3-containing paired-end reads from every sample. TCRdb analysed the 5' RACE reads with MiXCR anew, one entry per CDR3 protein. The sample includes some 860,000 distinct CDR3 sequences, around 50% of them seen just once. Germline trimming cut 1 base from V and 0 bases from J; bases unmatched to any gene: 11. The CDR3 has 18 amino acids. Germline V gene lookup returns CDR1 MGHRA and CDR2 YSYEKL. Sequenced: blood. The chain employs TRBV4-1 and TRBJ2-7; 8 bases map to TRBD2. This TCR was recovered from a man aged 35-49 years in good health. This CDR3 reads CASSQGGRAGDSSYEQYF. In nucleotides, the CDR3 is TGCGCCAGCAGCCAAGGCGGACGAGCGGGAGATAGCTCCTACGAGCAGTACTTC.